The following is a T cell receptor (beta chain) sequence with its context. What it recognizes is unknown. The sample originates from a study of vaccination and CD4 T cells after COVID-19. Indicated treatment: roughly 11-day PBMC culture with coronavirus spike peptide pools or control peptides (ViraFEST assay). The germline V gene has CDR1 SNHLY and CDR2 FYNNEI. V gave up 7 bases and J gave up 6 bases, with 13 bases separating them. The CDR3 is 13 amino acids. Sequencing of DNA taken from cultured CD4+ T cells relied on the Oncomine TCR Beta short-read assay. TCRdb re-called the PCR reads with MiXCR, one entry per CDR3 protein. The sample records fewer than 3,500 distinct CDR3 sequences, around 74% being singletons.

Sequences were obtained from CD4+ T cells from blood, cultured in vitro. The J gene is TRBJ2-1, the V gene TRBV2; a possible D gene is TRBD2 (6 bases). The sequence was obtained from a human donor who had recovered from COVID-19. CDR3 loop: CASILGLSNEQFF. The CDR3 nucleotides are TGTGCCAGCATTCTGGGACTCTCCAATGAGCAGTTCTTC.